A selection of T cell receptor beta chains follows, all from one sample in a study of regulatory T cells in long-lasting Graves disease. TCRdb recomputed calls from the multiplex PCR reads with MiXCR, one row per CDR3 protein. The sample has 650,000 to 700,000 distinct CDR3 sequences, about 32% seen once. The material was peripheral blood mononuclear cells (PBMCs), obtained when the disease was refractory, from a patient treated with antithyroid drugs. The receptor source for this set is a female donor with Graves disease. Both conserved end residues are part of each CDR3. Fields, in order: V gene, J gene, D gene, clone size, CDR3 protein, CDR3 DNA. D genes are given only for firm matches. The listing skips clone size in some rows; elsewhere it reads once, few, many or a size class.

TRBV15,TRBJ1-2,TRBD1,-,CATSRTRGDRGSHYGYTF,TGTGCCACCAGCAGAACCCGCGGGGACAGGGGATCTCACTATGGCTACACCTTC
TRBV10-3,TRBJ2-2,-,-,CATQAGQLATGELFF,TGTGCCACCCAGGCCGGACAGCTGGCCACCGGGGAGCTGTTTTTT
TRBV6-1,TRBJ1-1,-,many,CASREVEVGNTEAFF,TGTGCCAGCAGGGAAGTAGAGGTGGGGAACACTGAAGCTTTCTTT
TRBV15,TRBJ2-5,TRBD1,many,CATSSPTPGQGETQYF,TGTGCCACCAGCAGCCCCACCCCGGGACAGGGAGAGACCCAGTACTTC
TRBV11-2,TRBJ1-3,-,-,CASTLLPYSGNTIYF,TGTGCCAGCACCCTATTGCCGTACTCTGGAAACACCATATATTTT
TRBV6-5,TRBJ1-1,-,many,CASSSFPQTPNTEAFF,TGTGCCAGCAGTTCCTTCCCCCAAACCCCGAACACTGAAGCTTTCTTT
TRBV12-3/TRBV12-4,TRBJ2-7,-,many,CASSLWGHSYEQYF,TGTGCCAGCAGTTTATGGGGACATTCCTACGAGCAGTACTTC
TRBV6-5,TRBJ2-2,-,-,CASSYSEFPGELFF,TGTGCCAGCAGTTACTCGGAGTTCCCCGGGGAGCTGTTTTTT
TRBV30,TRBJ1-2,-,-,CAWTAGRVYYGYTF,TGTGCCTGGACTGCAGGGCGGGTTTACTATGGCTACACCTTC
TRBV2,TRBJ1-4,-,few,CASTGGWGEKLFF,TGTGCCAGCACTGGGGGCTGGGGAGAAAAACTGTTTTTT
TRBV6-2/TRBV6-3,TRBJ2-7,-,-,CASREAGPSYEQYF,TGTGCCAGCAGGGAAGCGGGCCCCTCCTACGAGCAGTACTTC
TRBV9,TRBJ1-2,-,-,CASSVDHIPGYTF,TGTGCCAGCAGCGTAGATCACATTCCTGGCTACACCTTC
TRBV30,TRBJ1-1,-,-,CAWSVKGGGNTEAFF,TGTGCCTGGAGTGTAAAGGGCGGAGGGAACACTGAAGCTTTCTTT
TRBV28,TRBJ2-6,TRBD2,few,CASSGGEDRYSGANVLTF,TGTGCCAGCAGTGGGGGGGAGGACCGCTACTCTGGGGCCAACGTCCTGACTTTC
TRBV20-1,TRBJ2-5,-,few,CSARESGRRMETQYF,TGCAGTGCTAGAGAAAGCGGTCGGAGGATGGAGACCCAGTACTTC
TRBV6-2/TRBV6-3,TRBJ2-5,-,-,CASSYRGARETQYF,TGTGCCAGCAGTTACCGGGGGGCTCGGGAGACCCAGTACTTC
TRBV6-5,TRBJ1-5,-,-,CASSYEGQPRHF,TGTGCCAGCAGTTACGAGGGTCAGCCCCGGCATTTT
TRBV27,TRBJ2-2,-,-,CASRLDSAGELFF,TGTGCCAGCAGGCTAGACAGCGCCGGGGAGCTGTTTTTT
TRBV7-9,TRBJ2-2,-,-,CASSLALQNTGELFF,TGTGCCAGCAGCTTAGCCCTTCAGAACACCGGGGAGCTGTTTTTT
TRBV11-2,TRBJ1-3,-,-,CASSINRNSGNTIYF,TGTGCCAGCAGCATAAACAGGAACTCTGGAAACACCATATATTTT
TRBV5-1,TRBJ2-2,-,-,CASSFQEVNTGELFF,TGCGCCAGCAGCTTCCAGGAAGTCAACACCGGGGAGCTGTTTTTT
TRBV28,TRBJ1-6,-,many,CASSQVIPLHF,TGTGCCAGCAGCCAAGTTATACCCCTCCACTTT
TRBV20-1,TRBJ2-7,-,few,CSANPSSGAYEQYF,TGCAGTGCTAACCCCTCGTCAGGGGCCTACGAGCAGTACTTC
TRBV7-8,TRBJ1-5,-,-,CASSLGFGSNQPQHF,TGTGCCAGCAGCTTAGGGTTCGGTAGCAATCAGCCCCAGCATTTT
TRBV6-5,TRBJ1-4,-,-,CASSFHRVTNEKLFF,TGTGCCAGCAGTTTCCACAGGGTTACTAATGAAAAACTGTTTTTT
TRBV12-3/TRBV12-4,TRBJ1-5,-,few,CASSHTGFWDQPQHF,TGTGCCAGCAGCCATACAGGGTTCTGGGATCAGCCCCAGCATTTT
TRBV6-1,TRBJ2-7,-,once,CASSRIGSYEQYF,TGTGCCAGCAGTAGAATTGGCTCCTACGAGCAGTACTTC
TRBV10-2,TRBJ1-2,-,-,CASSPGTVNYGYTF,TGCGCCAGCAGTCCCGGGACGGTTAACTATGGCTACACCTTC
TRBV7-9,TRBJ1-3,-,once,CASSLVAGNTIYF,TGTGCCAGCAGCTTAGTGGCTGGAAACACCATATATTTT
TRBV15,TRBJ2-7,-,few,CATSRDYDSYEQYF,TGTGCCACCAGCAGAGACTATGACTCCTACGAGCAGTACTTC
TRBV11-2,TRBJ1-1,-,-,CASSLDFPLWGPLRDTEAFF,TGTGCCAGCAGCTTAGATTTCCCCCTCTGGGGGCCGCTTAGGGACACTGAAGCTTTCTTT
TRBV12-3/TRBV12-4,TRBJ1-5,-,many,CASSVVEDQPQHF,TGTGCCAGCAGTGTGGTTGAAGATCAGCCCCAGCATTTT
TRBV2,TRBJ1-2,-,many,CASGGRAGYTF,TGTGCCAGCGGCGGGAGGGCTGGCTACACCTTC
TRBV12-3/TRBV12-4,TRBJ2-7,TRBD1,few,CASSTWTGTSSEQYF,TGTGCCAGCAGTACCTGGACAGGTACATCGTCCGAGCAGTACTTC
TRBV20-1,TRBJ2-7,TRBD2,-,CSARSIAGAGYEQYF,TGCAGTGCTAGAAGTATAGCGGGAGCCGGTTACGAGCAGTACTTC
TRBV7-6,TRBJ2-7,-,-,CASSSQQGSYEQYF,TGTGCCAGCAGCTCCCAACAGGGATCCTACGAGCAGTACTTC
TRBV7-2,TRBJ1-1,-,many,CASSPLQFVRTEAFF,TGTGCCAGCAGCCCTCTCCAGTTTGTTCGTACTGAAGCTTTCTTT
TRBV15,TRBJ1-1,-,-,CATSRQGSRNTEAFF,TGTGCCACCAGCAGACAGGGGTCTCGGAACACTGAAGCTTTCTTT
TRBV25-1,TRBJ1-5,TRBD1,-,CASGESDRENQPQHF,TGTGCCAGCGGTGAATCGGACAGGGAAAATCAGCCCCAGCATTTT
TRBV7-9,TRBJ2-4,-,-,CASSPPAYQAKNIQYF,TGTGCCAGCAGCCCCCCAGCGTACCAGGCCAAAAACATTCAGTACTTC
TRBV18,TRBJ2-5,-,-,CASSPQSAGLETQYF,TGTGCCAGCTCACCACAGTCCGCGGGATTGGAGACCCAGTACTTC
TRBV5-1,TRBJ1-2,TRBD1,few,CASSLAGQGIDGYTF,TGCGCCAGCAGCTTGGCGGGACAGGGAATCGATGGCTACACCTTC
TRBV6-1,TRBJ1-1,TRBD1,few,CASSRGTGVLTEAFF,TGTGCCAGCAGTAGAGGGACAGGGGTCCTAACTGAAGCTTTCTTT
TRBV20-1,TRBJ1-2,TRBD1,few,CSARGQGTNYGYTF,TGCAGTGCTAGGGGACAGGGAACTAACTATGGCTACACCTTC
TRBV7-9,TRBJ1-1,TRBD1,-,CASSLDQGAEAFF,TGTGCCAGCAGCTTAGATCAGGGGGCTGAAGCTTTCTTT
TRBV18,TRBJ1-2,TRBD1,few,CASSPGQGSAYGYTF,TGTGCCAGCTCACCAGGACAGGGGTCTGCTTATGGCTACACCTTC
TRBV6-5,TRBJ2-7,TRBD2,-,CASSYTQTSGRVYEQYF,TGTGCCAGCAGTTACACCCAAACTAGCGGGAGGGTTTACGAGCAGTACTTC
TRBV2,TRBJ2-7,-,few,CASSGGSFEQYF,TGTGCCAGCAGTGGTGGCAGTTTCGAGCAGTACTTC
TRBV28,TRBJ1-1,TRBD1,many,CASSDRGRGTFF,TGTGCCAGCAGCGACAGGGGGCGAGGAACTTTCTTT
TRBV28,TRBJ1-1,TRBD1,once,CASLPGGRGRNTEAFF,TGTGCCAGCCTCCCTGGGGGCAGGGGGAGGAACACTGAAGCTTTCTTT
TRBV29-1,TRBJ1-3,-,-,CSVARTGNQAGNTIYF,TGCAGCGTTGCCCGTACAGGGAATCAGGCTGGAAACACCATATATTTT
TRBV12-3/TRBV12-4,TRBJ2-5,-,-,CASSLGRDATQYF,TGTGCCAGCAGTTTAGGGCGGGATGCGACCCAGTACTTC
TRBV3-1,TRBJ1-6,-,-,CASSQDAGSSYNSPLHF,TGTGCCAGCAGCCAAGATGCAGGGAGCTCCTATAATTCACCCCTCCACTTT